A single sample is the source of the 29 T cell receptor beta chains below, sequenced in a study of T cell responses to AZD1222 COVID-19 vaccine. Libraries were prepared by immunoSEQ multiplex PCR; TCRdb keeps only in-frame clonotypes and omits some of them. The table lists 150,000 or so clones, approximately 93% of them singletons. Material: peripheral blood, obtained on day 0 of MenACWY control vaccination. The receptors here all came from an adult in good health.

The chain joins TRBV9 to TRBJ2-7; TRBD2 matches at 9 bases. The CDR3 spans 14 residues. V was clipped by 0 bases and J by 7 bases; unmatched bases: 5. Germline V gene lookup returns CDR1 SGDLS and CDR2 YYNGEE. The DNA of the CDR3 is TGTGCCAGCAGCGTAGCTCTAGCGGGGCGGGAGCAGTACTTC. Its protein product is CASSVALAGREQYF.

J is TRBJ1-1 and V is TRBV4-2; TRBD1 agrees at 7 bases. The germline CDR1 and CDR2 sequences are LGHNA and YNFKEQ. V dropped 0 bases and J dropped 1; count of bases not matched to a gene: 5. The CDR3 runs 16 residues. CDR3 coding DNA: TGTGCCAGCAGCCAAGATTTTAGACAGGGGAACACTGAAGCTTTCTTT. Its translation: CASSQDFRQGNTEAFF.

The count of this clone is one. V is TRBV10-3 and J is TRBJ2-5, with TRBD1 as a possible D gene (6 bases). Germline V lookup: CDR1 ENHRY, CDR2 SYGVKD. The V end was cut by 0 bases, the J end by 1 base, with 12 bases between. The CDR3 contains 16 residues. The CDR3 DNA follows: TGTGCCATCAGTGAGTCTACAGGGCCCATCCAAGAGACCCAGTACTTC. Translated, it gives CAISESTGPIQETQYF.

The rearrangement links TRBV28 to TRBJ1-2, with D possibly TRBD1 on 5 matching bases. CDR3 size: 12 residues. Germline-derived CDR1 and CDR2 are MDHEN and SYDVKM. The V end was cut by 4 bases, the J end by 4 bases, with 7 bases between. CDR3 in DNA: TGTGCCAGCAGTTCCGGGGGCTATGGCTACACCTTC. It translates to CASSSGGYGYTF.

CDR3 in amino acids: CASGVSSGNTIYF. CDR3 nucleotides: TGTGCCAGCGGTGTAAGCTCTGGAAACACCATATATTTT. The chain uses TRBV11-2 and TRBJ1-3; D unresolved. The V gene lost 8 bases and the J gene lost 0 bases, with 8 bases spanning the gap. Germline loops: CDR1 SGHAT, CDR2 FQNNGV. CDR3 length equals 13 residues.

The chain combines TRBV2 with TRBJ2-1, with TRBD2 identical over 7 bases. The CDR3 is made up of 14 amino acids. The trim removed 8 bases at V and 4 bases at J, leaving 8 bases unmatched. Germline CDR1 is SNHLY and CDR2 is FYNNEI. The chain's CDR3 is CASLLAESYNEQFF. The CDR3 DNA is TGTGCCAGCTTGCTAGCGGAAAGTTACAATGAGCAGTTCTTC.

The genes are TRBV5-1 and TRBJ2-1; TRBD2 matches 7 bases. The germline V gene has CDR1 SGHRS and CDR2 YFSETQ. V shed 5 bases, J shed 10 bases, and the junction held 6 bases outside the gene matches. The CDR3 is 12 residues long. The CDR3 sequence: CASRREGPEQFF. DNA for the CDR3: TGCGCCAGCAGAAGGGAGGGCCCCGAGCAGTTCTTC.

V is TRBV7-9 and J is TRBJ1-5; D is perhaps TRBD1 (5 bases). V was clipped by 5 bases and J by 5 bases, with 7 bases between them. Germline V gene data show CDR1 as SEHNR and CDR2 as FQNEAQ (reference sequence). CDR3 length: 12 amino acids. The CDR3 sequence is CASSRDDQPQHF. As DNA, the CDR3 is TGTGCCAGCAGCAGGGACGATCAGCCCCAGCATTTT.

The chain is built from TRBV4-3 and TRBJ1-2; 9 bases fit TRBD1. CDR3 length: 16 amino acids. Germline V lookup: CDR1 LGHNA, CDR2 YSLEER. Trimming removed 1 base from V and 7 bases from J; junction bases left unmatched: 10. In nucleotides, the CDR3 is TGCGCCAGCAGCCAAGTGGGTATACAGGGGGCAGGTGGCTACACCTTC. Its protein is CASSQVGIQGAGGYTF.

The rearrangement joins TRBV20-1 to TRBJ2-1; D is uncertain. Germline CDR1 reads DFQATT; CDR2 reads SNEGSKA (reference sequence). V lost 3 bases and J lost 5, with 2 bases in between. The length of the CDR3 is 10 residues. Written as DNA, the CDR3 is TGCAGTGCTAGTGACAATGAGCAGTTCTTC. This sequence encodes CSASDNEQFF.

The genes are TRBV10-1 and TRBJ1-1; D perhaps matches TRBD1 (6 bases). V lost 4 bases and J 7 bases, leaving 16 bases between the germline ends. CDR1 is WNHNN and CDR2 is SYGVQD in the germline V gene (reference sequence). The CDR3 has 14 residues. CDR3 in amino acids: CASSAQGGINEAFF. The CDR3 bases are TGCGCCAGCAGTGCCCAAGGGGGGATTAATGAAGCTTTCTTT.

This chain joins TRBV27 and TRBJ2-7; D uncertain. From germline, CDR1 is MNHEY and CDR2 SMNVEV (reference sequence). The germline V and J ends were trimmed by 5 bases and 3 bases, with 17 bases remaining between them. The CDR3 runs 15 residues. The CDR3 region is CASSAGRRVGYEQYF. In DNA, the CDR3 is TGTGCCAGCAGTGCCGGAAGACGGGTAGGCTACGAGCAGTACTTC.

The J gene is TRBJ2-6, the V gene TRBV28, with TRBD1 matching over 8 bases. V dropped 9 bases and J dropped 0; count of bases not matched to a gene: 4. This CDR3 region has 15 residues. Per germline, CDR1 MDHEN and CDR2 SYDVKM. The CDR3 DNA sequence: TGTGCCAGTCATCAGGGGGCCTCTGGGGCCAACGTCCTGACTTTC. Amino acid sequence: CASHQGASGANVLTF.

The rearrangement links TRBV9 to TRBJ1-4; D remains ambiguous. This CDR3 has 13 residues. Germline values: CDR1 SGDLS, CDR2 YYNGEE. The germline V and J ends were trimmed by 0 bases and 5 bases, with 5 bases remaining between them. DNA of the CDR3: TGTGCCAGCAGCGTAGACTACAATGAAAAACTGTTTTTT. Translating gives CASSVDYNEKLFF.

CDR3 DNA sequence: TGTGCCAGCAGCTCAATCACCGGGACAGGGACAGGCGAGCAGTACTTC. Protein: CASSSITGTGTGEQYF. V is TRBV7-8 and J is TRBJ2-7; 9 positions agree with TRBD1. The CDR3 loop spans 16 amino acids. Losses at the gene ends were 4 bases for V and 6 bases for J; bases not matched to a gene: 13. Germline V gene data show CDR1 as SGHVS and CDR2 as FQNEAQ.

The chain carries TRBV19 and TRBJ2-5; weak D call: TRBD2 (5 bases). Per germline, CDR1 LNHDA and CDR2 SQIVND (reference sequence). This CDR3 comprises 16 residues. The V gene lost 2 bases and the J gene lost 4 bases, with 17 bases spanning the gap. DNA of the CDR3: TGTGCCAGTAGTATACCCTCGGACGGGGTCGGAGAGACCCAGTACTTC. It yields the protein CASSIPSDGVGETQYF.

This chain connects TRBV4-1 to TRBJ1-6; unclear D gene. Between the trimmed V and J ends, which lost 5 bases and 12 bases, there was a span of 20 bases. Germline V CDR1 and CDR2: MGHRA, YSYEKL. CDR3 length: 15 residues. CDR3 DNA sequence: TGCGCCAGCAGCTTTCAGAACCAGGCCATGGGACCCCTCCACTTT. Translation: CASSFQNQAMGPLHF.

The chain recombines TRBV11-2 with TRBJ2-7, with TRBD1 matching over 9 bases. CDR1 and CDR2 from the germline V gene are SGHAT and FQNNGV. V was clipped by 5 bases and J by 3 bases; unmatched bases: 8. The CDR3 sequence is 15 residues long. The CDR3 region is CASSPRQGDFYEQYF. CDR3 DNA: TGTGCCAGCAGCCCCCGACAGGGGGACTTCTACGAGCAGTACTTC.

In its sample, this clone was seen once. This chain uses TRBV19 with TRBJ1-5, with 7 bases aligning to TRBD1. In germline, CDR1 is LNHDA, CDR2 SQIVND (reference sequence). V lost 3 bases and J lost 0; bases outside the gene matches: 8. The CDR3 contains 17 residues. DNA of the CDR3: TGTGCCAGTAGTATTTGGGGGACAGACGTTAGCAATCAGCCCCAGCATTTT. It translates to CASSIWGTDVSNQPQHF. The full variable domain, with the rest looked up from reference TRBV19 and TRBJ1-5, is DGGITQSPKYLFRKEGQNVTLSCEQNLNHDAMYWYRQDPGQGLRLIYYSQIVNDFQKGDIAEGYSVSREKKESFPLTVTSAQKNPTAFYLCASSIWGTDVSNQPQHFGDGTRLSIL.

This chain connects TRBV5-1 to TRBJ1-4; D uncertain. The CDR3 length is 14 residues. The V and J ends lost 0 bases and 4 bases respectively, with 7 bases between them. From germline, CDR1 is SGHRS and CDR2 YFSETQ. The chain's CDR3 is CASSLAGVNEKLFF. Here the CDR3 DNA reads TGCGCCAGCAGCTTGGCTGGAGTTAATGAAAAACTGTTTTTT. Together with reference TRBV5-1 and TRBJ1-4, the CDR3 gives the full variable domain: KAGVTQTPRYLIKTRGQQVTLSCSPISGHRSVSWYQQTPGQGLQFLFEYFSETQRNKGNFPGRFSGRQFSNSRSEMNVSTLELGDSALYLCASSLAGVNEKLFFGSGTQLSVL.

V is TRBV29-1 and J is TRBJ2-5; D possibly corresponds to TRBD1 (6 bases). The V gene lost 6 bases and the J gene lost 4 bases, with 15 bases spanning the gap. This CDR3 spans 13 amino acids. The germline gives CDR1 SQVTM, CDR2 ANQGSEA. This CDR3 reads CSVFRGFGETQYF. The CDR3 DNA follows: TGCAGCGTATTCAGGGGCTTCGGAGAGACCCAGTACTTC.

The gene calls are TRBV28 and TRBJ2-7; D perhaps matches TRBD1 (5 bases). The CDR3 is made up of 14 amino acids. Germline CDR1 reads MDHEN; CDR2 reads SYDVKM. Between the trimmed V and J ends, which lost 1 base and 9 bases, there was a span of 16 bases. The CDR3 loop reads CASSLLKGAGRQYF. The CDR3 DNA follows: TGTGCCAGCAGTTTATTGAAAGGGGCTGGTCGGCAGTACTTC.

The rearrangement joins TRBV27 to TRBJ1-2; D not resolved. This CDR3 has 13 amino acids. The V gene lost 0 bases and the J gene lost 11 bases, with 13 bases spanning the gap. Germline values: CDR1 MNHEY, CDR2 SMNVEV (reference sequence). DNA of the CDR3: TGTGCCAGCAGTTTATCGTCAGGCTTACGGTACACCTTC. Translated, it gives CASSLSSGLRYTF.

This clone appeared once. The chain's CDR3 is CAIKEGNQPQHF. As DNA, the CDR3 is TGTGCCATCAAGGAGGGGAATCAGCCCCAGCATTTT. The chain carries TRBV7-9 and TRBJ1-5, with D possibly matching TRBD1 (5 bases). Germline V gene lookup returns CDR1 SEHNR and CDR2 FQNEAQ (reference sequence). Trimming stripped 10 bases from V and 4 bases from J, with 11 bases between. This CDR3 has 12 amino acids.

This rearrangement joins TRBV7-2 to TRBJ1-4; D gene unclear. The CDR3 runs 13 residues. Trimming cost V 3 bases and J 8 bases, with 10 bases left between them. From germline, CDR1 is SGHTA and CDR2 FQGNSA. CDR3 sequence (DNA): TGTGCCAGCAGCTTCAATTACCCGGAAAAACTGTTTTTT. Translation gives CASSFNYPEKLFF.

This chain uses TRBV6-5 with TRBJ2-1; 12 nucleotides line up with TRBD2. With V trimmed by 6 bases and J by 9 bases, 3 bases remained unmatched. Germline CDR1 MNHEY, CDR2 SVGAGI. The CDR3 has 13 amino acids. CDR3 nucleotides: TGTGCCAGCAGATCACTAGCGGGGGGTGAGCAGTTCTTC. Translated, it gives CASRSLAGGEQFF.

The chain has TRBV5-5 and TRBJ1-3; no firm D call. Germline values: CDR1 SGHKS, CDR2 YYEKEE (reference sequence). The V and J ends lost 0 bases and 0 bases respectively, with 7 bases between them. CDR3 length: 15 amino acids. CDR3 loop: CASSLDGSSGNTIYF. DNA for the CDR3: TGTGCCAGCAGCTTGGACGGAAGCTCTGGAAACACCATATATTTT. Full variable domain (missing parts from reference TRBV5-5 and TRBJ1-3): DAGVTQSPTHLIKTRGQQVTLRCSPISGHKSVSWYQQVLGQGPQFIFQYYEKEERGRGNFPDRFSARQFPNYSSELNVNALLLGDSALYLCASSLDGSSGNTIYFGEGSWLTVV.

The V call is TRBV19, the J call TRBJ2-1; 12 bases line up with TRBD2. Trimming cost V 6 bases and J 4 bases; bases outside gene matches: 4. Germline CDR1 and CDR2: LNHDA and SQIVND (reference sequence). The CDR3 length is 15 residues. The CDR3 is CASRPGLAGYNEQFF. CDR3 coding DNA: TGTGCCAGTAGGCCGGGACTAGCGGGTTACAATGAGCAGTTCTTC. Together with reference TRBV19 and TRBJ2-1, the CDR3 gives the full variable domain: DGGITQSPKYLFRKEGQNVTLSCEQNLNHDAMYWYRQDPGQGLRLIYYSQIVNDFQKGDIAEGYSVSREKKESFPLTVTSAQKNPTAFYLCASRPGLAGYNEQFFGPGTRLTVL.

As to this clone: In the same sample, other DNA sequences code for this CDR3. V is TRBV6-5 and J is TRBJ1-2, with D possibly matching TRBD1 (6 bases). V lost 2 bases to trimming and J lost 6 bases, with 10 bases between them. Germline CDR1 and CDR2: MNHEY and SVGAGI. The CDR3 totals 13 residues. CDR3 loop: CASSYEAGDGYTF. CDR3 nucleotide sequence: TGTGCCAGCAGTTACGAGGCAGGGGATGGCTACACCTTC.